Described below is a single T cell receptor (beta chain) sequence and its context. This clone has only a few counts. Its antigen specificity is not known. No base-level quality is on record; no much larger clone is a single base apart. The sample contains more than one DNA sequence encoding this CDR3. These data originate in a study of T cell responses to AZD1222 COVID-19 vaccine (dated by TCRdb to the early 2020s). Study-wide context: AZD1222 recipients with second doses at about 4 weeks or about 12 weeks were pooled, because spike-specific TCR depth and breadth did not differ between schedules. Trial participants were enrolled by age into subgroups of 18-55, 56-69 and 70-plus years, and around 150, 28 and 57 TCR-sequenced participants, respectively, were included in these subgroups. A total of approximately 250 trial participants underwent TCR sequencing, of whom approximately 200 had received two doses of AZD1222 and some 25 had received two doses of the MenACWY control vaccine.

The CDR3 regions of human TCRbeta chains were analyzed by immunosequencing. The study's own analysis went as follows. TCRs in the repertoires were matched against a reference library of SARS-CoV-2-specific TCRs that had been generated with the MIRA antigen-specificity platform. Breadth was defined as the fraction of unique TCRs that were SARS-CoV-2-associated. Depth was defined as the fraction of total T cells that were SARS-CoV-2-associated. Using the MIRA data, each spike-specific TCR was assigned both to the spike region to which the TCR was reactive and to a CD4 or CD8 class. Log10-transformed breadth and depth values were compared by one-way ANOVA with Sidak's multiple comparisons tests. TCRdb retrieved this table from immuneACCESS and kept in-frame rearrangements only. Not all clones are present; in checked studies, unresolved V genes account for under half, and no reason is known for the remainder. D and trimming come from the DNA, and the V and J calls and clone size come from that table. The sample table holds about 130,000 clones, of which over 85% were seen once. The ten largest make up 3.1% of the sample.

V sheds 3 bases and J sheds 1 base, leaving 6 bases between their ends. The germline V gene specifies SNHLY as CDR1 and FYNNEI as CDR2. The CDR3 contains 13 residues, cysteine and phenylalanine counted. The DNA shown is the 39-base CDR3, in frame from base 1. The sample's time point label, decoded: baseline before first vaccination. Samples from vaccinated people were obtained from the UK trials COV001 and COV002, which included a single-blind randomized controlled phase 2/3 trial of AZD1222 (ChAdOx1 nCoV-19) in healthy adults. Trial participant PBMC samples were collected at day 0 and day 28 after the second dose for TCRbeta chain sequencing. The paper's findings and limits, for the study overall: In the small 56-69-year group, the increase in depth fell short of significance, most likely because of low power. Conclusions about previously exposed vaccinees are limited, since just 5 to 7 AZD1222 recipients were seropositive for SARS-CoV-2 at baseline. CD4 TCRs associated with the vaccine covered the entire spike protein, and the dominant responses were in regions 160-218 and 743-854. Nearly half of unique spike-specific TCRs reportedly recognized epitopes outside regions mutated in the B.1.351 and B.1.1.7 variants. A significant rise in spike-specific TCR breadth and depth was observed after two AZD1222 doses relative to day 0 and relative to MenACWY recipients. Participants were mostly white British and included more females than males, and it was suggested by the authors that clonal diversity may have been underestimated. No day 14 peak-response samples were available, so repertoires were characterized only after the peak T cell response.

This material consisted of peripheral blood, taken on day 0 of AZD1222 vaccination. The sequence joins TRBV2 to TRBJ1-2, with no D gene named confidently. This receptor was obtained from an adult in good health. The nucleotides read TGTGCCAGCAGTGAGGAGGGTAACTATGGCTACACCTTC. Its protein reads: CASSEEGNYGYTF.